This TCR beta chain derives from a study of blood T cell repertoires in COVID-19. Study context: Material from acute and convalescent COVID-19 was sourced from the United States, Italy and Spain. Sample material is recorded as cDNA or gDNA derived from T cells, B-cell-depleted T cells, or PBMCs.

In the authors' workflow: Reference gene primer amplification yielded estimated nucleated cell counts. Produced via immunoSEQ multiplex PCR; TCRdb's table is partial and in-frame only. V and J calls and clone size are as listed in that table; D and trimming were resolved from the DNA. The sample shows 120,000 to 150,000 clones, about 87% of them seen only once. The ends were cut back, 3 bases at V and 0 bases at J, with 6 bases in the middle. CDR1 is SGDLS, CDR2 YYNGEE, per germline. The CDR3 totals 13 residues. This chain links TRBV9 with TRBJ1-1; D is unresolved. Sequenced: peripheral blood. This receptor was identified in a man older than 75 with acute or convalescent COVID-19. The CDR3 spells CASSAEMNTEAFF. DNA for the CDR3: TGTGCCAGCAGCGCAGAAATGAACACTGAAGCTTTCTTT.